The source of this TCR beta chain is a study of cytomegalovirus exposure and HLA in healthy donors. Study-level findings and limits: TCR beta sequences numbering around 15,000 were associated with HLA alleles at 0.05 false discovery rate in a later analysis.

Remarks on this clone: The antigen remains undetermined.

Germline V gene data show CDR1 as SGHRS and CDR2 as YFSETQ. The CDR3 covers 13 residues. V lost 8 bases and J 2 bases, leaving 12 bases between the germline ends. Nominal health characterized the donors when sampled, though unrecorded immune exposures were likely. Primers: 60 Vbeta forward and 13 Jbeta reverse. Libraries were prepared by immunoSEQ multiplex PCR; TCRdb keeps only in-frame clonotypes and omits some of them. The sample spans 80,000 to 100,000 clones; the ten largest clones claim roughly 3%. The V gene is TRBV5-1, the J gene TRBJ2-3, with unresolved D. The material sequenced was PBMCs. The sequence was obtained from a woman aged 25 to 45 in good health and CMV-seronegative. CDR3 amino acids: CASANAPTDTQYF. As DNA, the CDR3 is TGCGCCAGTGCTAACGCCCCCACAGATACGCAGTATTTT.